Presented here are 18 T cell receptor beta chains from one specimen sequenced in a study of blood T cell repertoires in COVID-19. Clones were sequenced by immunoSEQ multiplex PCR, and TCRdb holds only the in-frame ones, with some missing. The sample has almost 95,000 clones; roughly four fifths are singletons. Input material: peripheral blood. Every receptor here comes from a man in his 60s with acute or convalescent COVID-19.

This chain connects TRBV7-8 to TRBJ2-1; D may be TRBD1 (6 bases). This CDR3 has 13 amino acids. V was clipped by 5 bases and J by 7 bases, with 12 bases between them. The V gene's germline CDR1 is SGHVS and CDR2 FQNEAQ. DNA for the CDR3: TGTGCCAGCAGCATCGGGACACCGAATGAGCAGTTCTTC. Its protein is CASSIGTPNEQFF. Looking up the rest from reference TRBV7-8 and TRBJ2-1 gives the full variable domain: GAGVSQSPRYKVAKRGQDVALRCDPISGHVSLFWYQQALGQGPEFLTYFQNEAQLDKSGLPSDRFFAERPEGSVSTLKIQRTQQEDSAVYLCASSIGTPNEQFFGPGTRLTVL.

V is TRBV5-8 and J is TRBJ1-6; 7 positions match TRBD1. The V segment lost 4 bases and the J segment 4 bases; nucleotides outside the gene matches: 8. Germline lookup yields CDR1 SGHTS and CDR2 YDEGEE. CDR3 length: 16 amino acids. CDR3 DNA sequence: TGTGCCAGCAGCCCTTCCGGGACAGTTTATAATTCACCCCTCCACTTT. Translating it yields CASSPSGTVYNSPLHF. Full variable domain (remainder filled in from reference TRBV5-8 and TRBJ1-6): EAGVTQSPTHLIKTRGQQATLRCSPISGHTSVYWYQQALGLGLQFLLWYDEGEERNRGNFPPRFSGRQFPNYSSELNVNALELEDSALYLCASSPSGTVYNSPLHFGNGTRLTVT.

The rearrangement joins TRBV14 to TRBJ2-6; a possible D gene is TRBD1 (5 bases). Germline CDR1 reads SGHDN; CDR2 reads FVKESK. Trimming cost V 4 bases and J 0 bases, with 13 bases left between them. The CDR3 loop spans 17 amino acids. CDR3 residues: CASSPGPNYSGANVLTF. CDR3 bases: TGTGCCAGCAGCCCAGGGCCGAACTACTCTGGGGCCAACGTCCTGACTTTC. Looking up the rest from reference TRBV14 and TRBJ2-6 gives the full variable domain: EAGVTQFPSHSVIEKGQTVTLRCDPISGHDNLYWYRRVMGKEIKFLLHFVKESKQDESGMPNNRFLAERTGGTYSTLKVQPAELEDSGVYFCASSPGPNYSGANVLTFGAGSRLTVL.

The J gene is TRBJ1-2, the V gene TRBV6-6; 8 bases are shared with TRBD1. V lost 0 bases, J lost 7 bases, and 10 bases stayed unmatched. The CDR3 sequence is 16 residues long. Germline lookup yields CDR1 MNHNY and CDR2 SVGAGI (reference sequence). As DNA, the CDR3 is TGTGCCAGCAGTTACTCGGACAGGGATTCCATTTCTGGCTACACCTTC. This codes for CASSYSDRDSISGYTF.

The chain uses TRBV5-5 and TRBJ1-1; TRBD1 aligns across 9 bases. Germline assignment: CDR1 SGHKS and CDR2 YYEKEE (reference sequence). This CDR3 is built from 15 residues. Germline trimming cut 4 bases from V and 0 bases from J; bases unmatched to any gene: 4. The CDR3 DNA reads as TGTGCCAGCAGCGCCGGGACAGGGATGAACACTGAAGCTTTCTTT. Its translation is CASSAGTGMNTEAFF.

This clone has only one observation. V is TRBV5-4 and J is TRBJ2-1; the D gene is possibly TRBD1 (5 bases). Deletions cut 0 bases from V and 6 bases from J, with 10 bases between. The CDR3 is 14 amino acids. Germline CDR1 reads SGHNT; CDR2 reads YYREEE (reference sequence). The DNA for the CDR3 is TGTGCCAGCAGCTTGGGACAGAGCTCCAATGAGCAGTTCTTC. Translated, it gives CASSLGQSSNEQFF.

The V gene is TRBV12-3 or TRBV12-4, the J gene TRBJ2-7, with TRBD1 as a possible D gene (6 bases). V was pared by 3 bases and J by 7 bases, with 10 bases between. This CDR3 spans 12 amino acids. CDR3 coding DNA: TGTGCCAGCAGTTTCGAGGGGGTGGAGCAGTACTTC. It codes for CASSFEGVEQYF.

V is TRBV9 and J is TRBJ1-4, with 9 bases lining up with TRBD1. CDR3 length: 15 amino acids. Trimming took 4 bases from V and 8 from J; bases not matched to a gene: 9. Germline CDR1 reads SGDLS; CDR2 reads YYNGEE. For the CDR3, the DNA is TGTGCCAGCAGCTCCGGGACAGGGCTCAACGAAAAACTGTTTTTT. Protein product: CASSSGTGLNEKLFF.

The J gene is TRBJ2-3, the V gene TRBV7-3, with 12 bases that match TRBD2. This CDR3 is 15 amino acids long. Germline lookup yields CDR1 SGHTA and CDR2 FQGTGA. Trimming removed 4 bases from V and 2 bases from J; junction bases left unmatched: 1. CDR3 protein: CASSSSGGVTDTQYF. In nucleotides, the CDR3 is TGTGCCAGCAGCTCTAGCGGGGGGGTCACAGATACGCAGTATTTT.

The chain is built from TRBV7-8 and TRBJ1-4; TRBD1 might be the D (6 bases). V was cut by 6 bases and J by 5 bases, with 10 bases left in between. The CDR3 is 13 residues long. From germline, CDR1 is SGHVS and CDR2 FQNEAQ. The CDR3 loop is CASRLRGNEKLFF. For the CDR3, the DNA is TGTGCCAGCAGGCTAAGGGGGAATGAAAAACTGTTTTTT.

This clone was found once. This rearrangement joins TRBV9 to TRBJ1-5; TRBD1 matches 9 bases. CDR3 length equals 15 residues. Looked up from germline, CDR1 is SGDLS and CDR2 is YYNGEE. V dropped 0 bases and J dropped 9; count of bases not matched to a gene: 7. In nucleotides, the CDR3 is TGTGCCAGCAGCGTAGATGGACAGGGGAGGTCGCCCCAGCATTTT. Translation: CASSVDGQGRSPQHF.

The rearrangement uses TRBV6-5 and TRBJ2-3, with D tentatively TRBD1 (5 bases). Between the trimmed V and J ends, which lost 6 bases and 1 base, there was a span of 14 bases. The CDR3 contains 15 residues. CDR1 is MNHEY, CDR2 SVGAGI, per germline. The CDR3 nucleotides are TGTGCCAGCAGCTACGGTGGGGCGGGCACAGATACGCAGTATTTT. The encoded protein is CASSYGGAGTDTQYF.

This clone was counted a single time. The V and J genes are TRBV29-1 and TRBJ2-1; TRBD1 is a possible D gene (6 bases). The CDR3 loop spans 11 amino acids. V shed 7 bases and J shed 5 bases, with 9 bases lying between them. Germline lookup yields CDR1 SQVTM and CDR2 ANQGSEA. This chain's CDR3 is CSGDTDNEQFF. The CDR3 nucleotides read TGCAGCGGGGACACGGACAATGAGCAGTTCTTC.

This rearrangement joins TRBV5-6 to TRBJ1-5; D is possibly TRBD1 (6 bases). With 2 bases removed from V and 4 bases from J, the gap between germline ends came to 16 bases. Germline-derived CDR1 and CDR2 are SGHDT and YYEEEE. The length of the CDR3 is 16 residues. The CDR3 sequence is CASSLTGGLRNQPQHF. The CDR3 DNA reads TGTGCCAGCAGCTTAACCGGGGGGCTAAGGAATCAGCCCCAGCATTTT. Drawing the rest from reference TRBV5-6 and TRBJ1-5, the complete variable domain is DAGVTQSPTHLIKTRGQQVTLRCSPKSGHDTVSWYQQALGQGPQFIFQYYEEEERQRGNFPDRFSGHQFPNYSSELNVNALLLGDSALYLCASSLTGGLRNQPQHFGDGTRLSIL.

CDR3 in amino acids: CASRLTGGLSNEQFF. Here the CDR3 DNA reads TGTGCCAGCCGCCTCACAGGGGGGCTTAGCAATGAGCAGTTCTTC. The chain links TRBV19 to TRBJ2-1; 8 bases are shared with TRBD1. V shed 9 bases and J 6 bases; nucleotides not matched to a gene: 13. Germline V gene sequence: CDR1 LNHDA, CDR2 SQIVND (reference sequence). This CDR3 is 15 amino acids long.

This chain joins TRBV24-1 and TRBJ1-1; TRBD1 might be the D (5 bases). The CDR3 runs to 13 residues. V lost 4 bases to trimming and J lost 6 bases, with 11 bases between them. Germline CDR1 reads KGHDR; CDR2 reads SFDVKD. CDR3: CATSDQGTAEAFF. CDR3 DNA: TGTGCCACCAGTGACCAGGGAACGGCTGAAGCTTTCTTT.

The chain combines TRBV4-3 with TRBJ1-4; TRBD1 matches at 12 bases. This CDR3 comprises 14 residues. Per germline, CDR1 LGHNA and CDR2 YSLEER. V dropped 4 bases and J dropped 7; count of bases not matched to a gene: 1. In nucleotides, the CDR3 is TGCGCCAGCAGCCGGGACAGGGGGCGTGAAAAACTGTTTTTT. Translation: CASSRDRGREKLFF.

The rearrangement uses TRBV7-3 and TRBJ2-1, with TRBD2 identical over 11 bases. The V gene's germline CDR1 is SGHTA and CDR2 FQGTGA. V dropped 3 bases and J dropped 6; count of bases not matched to a gene: 4. This CDR3 spans 15 amino acids. The CDR3 DNA reads as TGTGCCAGCAGCTTGGGGACTAGCGGTGGCAATGAGCAGTTCTTC. Translation: CASSLGTSGGNEQFF.